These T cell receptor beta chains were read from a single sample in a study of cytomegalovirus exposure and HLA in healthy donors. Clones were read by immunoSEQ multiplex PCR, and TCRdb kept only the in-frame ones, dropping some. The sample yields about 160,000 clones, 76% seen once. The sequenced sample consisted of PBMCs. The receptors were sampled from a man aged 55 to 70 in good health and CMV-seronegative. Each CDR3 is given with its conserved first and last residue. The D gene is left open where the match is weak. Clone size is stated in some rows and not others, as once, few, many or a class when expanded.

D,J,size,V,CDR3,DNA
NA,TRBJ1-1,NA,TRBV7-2,CASSLSPGNTEAFF,TGTGCCAGCAGCTTATCCCCAGGAAACACTGAAGCTTTCTTT
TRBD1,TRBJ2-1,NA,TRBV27,CASTGQGRSYNEQFF,TGTGCCAGCACTGGACAGGGTCGGAGCTACAATGAGCAGTTCTTC
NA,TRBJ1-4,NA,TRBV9,CASSVADGGNEKLFF,TGTGCCAGCAGCGTAGCGGACGGGGGAAATGAAAAACTGTTTTTT
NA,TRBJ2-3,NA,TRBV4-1,CASSQEADSITDTQYF,TGCGCCAGCAGCCAAGAGGCGGACAGCATCACAGATACGCAGTATTTT
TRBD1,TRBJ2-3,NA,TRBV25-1,CASSGGSGQVITDTQYF,TGTGCCAGCAGTGGAGGTTCCGGACAGGTTATCACAGATACGCAGTATTTT
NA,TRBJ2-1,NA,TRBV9,CASSVAREDEQFF,TGTGCCAGCAGCGTAGCCAGGGAGGATGAGCAGTTCTTC
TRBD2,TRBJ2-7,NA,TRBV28,CASSLQRGAYEQYF,TGTGCCAGCAGTTTACAGCGGGGAGCCTACGAGCAGTACTTC
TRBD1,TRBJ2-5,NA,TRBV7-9,CASSPKTGIGQETQYF,TGTGCCAGCAGCCCGAAGACAGGGATTGGCCAAGAGACCCAGTACTTC
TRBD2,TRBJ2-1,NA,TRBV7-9,CASSLMFGAGGIGYNEQFF,TGTGCCAGCAGCTTAATGTTTGGAGCGGGGGGGATAGGGTACAATGAGCAGTTCTTC
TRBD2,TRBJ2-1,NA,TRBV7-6,CASSPFGLADFNEQFF,TGTGCCAGCAGCCCCTTTGGTCTAGCGGACTTCAATGAGCAGTTCTTC
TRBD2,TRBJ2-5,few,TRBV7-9,CASSLVLAGGRWETQYF,TGTGCCAGCAGCTTAGTACTAGCGGGAGGGCGTTGGGAGACCCAGTACTTC
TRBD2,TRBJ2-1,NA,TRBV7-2,CASSLSESGSNEQFF,TGTGCCAGCAGCTTGTCTGAGAGCGGGAGCAATGAGCAGTTCTTC
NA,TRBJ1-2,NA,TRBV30,CAWSVWPSGYTF,TGTGCCTGGAGTGTATGGCCCTCTGGCTACACCTTC
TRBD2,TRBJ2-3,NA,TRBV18,CASSRTSGGTSTDTQYF,TGTGCCAGCTCAAGGACTAGCGGGGGAACTAGCACAGATACGCAGTATTTT
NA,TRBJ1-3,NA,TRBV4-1,CASSQEKIGQFDSGNTIYF,TGCGCCAGCAGCCAAGAGAAGATAGGACAGTTCGACTCTGGAAACACCATATATTTT
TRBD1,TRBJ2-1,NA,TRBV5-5,CASSSSGTGLAEQFF,TGTGCCAGCAGCTCATCCGGGACAGGGTTGGCTGAGCAGTTCTTC
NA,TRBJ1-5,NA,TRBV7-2,CASSRWGDIGNQPQHF,TGTGCCAGCAGCCGGTGGGGAGACATAGGCAATCAGCCCCAGCATTTT
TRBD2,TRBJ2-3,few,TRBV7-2,CASSLGGPGAGGDTQYF,TGTGCCAGCAGCTTGGGGGGCCCTGGAGCGGGAGGAGATACGCAGTATTTT
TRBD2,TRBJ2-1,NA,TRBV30,CAWSARAGGPNEQFF,TGTGCCTGGAGTGCACGAGCGGGAGGGCCGAATGAGCAGTTCTTC
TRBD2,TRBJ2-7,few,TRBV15,CATSKSGISGYEQYF,TGTGCCACCAGCAAAAGCGGGATCTCCGGCTACGAGCAGTACTTC
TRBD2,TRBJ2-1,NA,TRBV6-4,CASSDRTSGKSEQFF,TGTGCCAGCAGTGACCGGACTAGCGGGAAGAGTGAGCAGTTCTTC
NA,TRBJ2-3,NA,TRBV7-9,CASSLRGVSTDTQYF,TGTGCCAGCAGCTTAAGGGGCGTTAGCACAGATACGCAGTATTTT
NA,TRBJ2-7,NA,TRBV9,CASSVDPGDGYEQYF,TGTGCCAGCAGCGTAGATCCGGGAGACGGTTACGAGCAGTACTTC
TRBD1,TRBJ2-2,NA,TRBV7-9,CASSPGTGFNGELFF,TGTGCCAGCAGCCCCGGGACAGGGTTCAACGGGGAGCTGTTTTTT
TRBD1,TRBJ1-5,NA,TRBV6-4,CASSRTGTEPQHF,TGTGCCAGCAGCCGGACAGGGACGGAGCCCCAGCATTTT
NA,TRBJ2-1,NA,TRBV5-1,CASRQNADEQFF,TGCGCCAGCAGGCAGAATGCTGATGAGCAGTTCTTC
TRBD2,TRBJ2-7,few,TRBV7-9,CASSSGRAYEQYF,TGTGCCAGCAGTAGCGGGAGGGCCTACGAGCAGTACTTC
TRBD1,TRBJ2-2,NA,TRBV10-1,CASSECGTGGNPNTGELFF,TGCGCCAGCAGTGAGTGCGGGACAGGGGGGAACCCTAACACCGGGGAGCTGTTTTTT
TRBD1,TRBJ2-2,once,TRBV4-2,CSSSPPDRGKTGELFF,TGTTCCAGCAGCCCCCCCGACAGGGGCAAAACCGGGGAGCTGTTTTTT
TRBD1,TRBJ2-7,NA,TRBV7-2,CASSTGTVYYEQYF,TGTGCCAGCAGCACCGGGACAGTATACTACGAGCAGTACTTC
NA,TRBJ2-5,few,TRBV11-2,CASSLIGGSGETQYF,TGTGCCAGCAGCTTAATAGGCGGAAGCGGGGAGACCCAGTACTTC
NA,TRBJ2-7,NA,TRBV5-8,CASSFRRVAYEQYF,TGTGCCAGCAGCTTCCGGAGGGTGGCCTACGAGCAGTACTTC
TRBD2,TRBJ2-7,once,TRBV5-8,CASRRTSGTTNEQYF,TGTGCCAGCAGGCGTACTAGCGGGACGACCAACGAGCAGTACTTC
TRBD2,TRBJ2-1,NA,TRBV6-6,CASRSGRAFYNEQFF,TGTGCCAGCCGGAGCGGGAGGGCCTTCTACAATGAGCAGTTCTTC
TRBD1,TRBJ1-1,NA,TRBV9,CASSVDGQGGTEAFF,TGTGCCAGCAGCGTAGATGGACAGGGAGGGACTGAAGCTTTCTTT
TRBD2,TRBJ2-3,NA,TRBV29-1,CSVEELAGTDTQYF,TGCAGCGTTGAAGAGCTAGCGGGCACAGATACGCAGTATTTT
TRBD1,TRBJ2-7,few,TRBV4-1,CASSPRGQGSDEQYF,TGCGCCAGCAGCCCGAGGGGGCAGGGGAGCGACGAGCAGTACTTC
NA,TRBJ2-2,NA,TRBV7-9,CASSSGTAAGGLFF,TGTGCCAGCAGCTCCGGGACAGCCGCGGGGGGGCTGTTTTTT
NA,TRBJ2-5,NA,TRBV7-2,CASASRGTLVETQYF,TGTGCCAGCGCCTCCCGGGGGACCTTAGTTGAGACCCAGTACTTC
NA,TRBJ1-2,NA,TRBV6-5,CASSYSGHGNYGYTF,TGTGCCAGCAGTTACTCGGGACACGGAAACTATGGCTACACCTTC
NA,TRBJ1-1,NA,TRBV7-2,CASSFLGSTEAFF,TGTGCCAGCAGCTTTCTAGGGAGCACTGAAGCTTTCTTT
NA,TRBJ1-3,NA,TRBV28,CASSLWGAGPGNTIYF,TGTGCCAGCAGTTTATGGGGGGCAGGTCCTGGAAACACCATATATTTT
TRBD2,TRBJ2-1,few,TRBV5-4,CASSLGSGVNEQFF,TGTGCCAGCAGCTTGGGTAGCGGGGTCAATGAGCAGTTCTTC
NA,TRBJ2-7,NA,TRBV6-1,CASNTYEQYF,TGTGCCAGCAACACCTACGAGCAGTACTTC
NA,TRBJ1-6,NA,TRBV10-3,CAISESQGARSPLHF,TGTGCCATCAGTGAAAGCCAAGGGGCGAGATCACCCCTCCACTTT
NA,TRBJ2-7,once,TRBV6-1,CASSEGPGWIAYEQYF,TGTGCCAGCAGTGAAGGGCCCGGGTGGATTGCCTACGAGCAGTACTTC
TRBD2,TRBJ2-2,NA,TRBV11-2,CASSFLAGGNTGELFF,TGTGCCAGCAGCTTCCTAGCGGGGGGGAACACCGGGGAGCTGTTTTTT
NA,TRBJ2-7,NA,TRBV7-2,CASSLVQASYEQYF,TGTGCCAGCAGCTTAGTACAGGCCTCCTACGAGCAGTACTTC
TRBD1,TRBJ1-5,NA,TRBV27,CASSFGTGGAQPQHF,TGTGCCAGCAGTTTCGGGACAGGGGGCGCGCAGCCCCAGCATTTT